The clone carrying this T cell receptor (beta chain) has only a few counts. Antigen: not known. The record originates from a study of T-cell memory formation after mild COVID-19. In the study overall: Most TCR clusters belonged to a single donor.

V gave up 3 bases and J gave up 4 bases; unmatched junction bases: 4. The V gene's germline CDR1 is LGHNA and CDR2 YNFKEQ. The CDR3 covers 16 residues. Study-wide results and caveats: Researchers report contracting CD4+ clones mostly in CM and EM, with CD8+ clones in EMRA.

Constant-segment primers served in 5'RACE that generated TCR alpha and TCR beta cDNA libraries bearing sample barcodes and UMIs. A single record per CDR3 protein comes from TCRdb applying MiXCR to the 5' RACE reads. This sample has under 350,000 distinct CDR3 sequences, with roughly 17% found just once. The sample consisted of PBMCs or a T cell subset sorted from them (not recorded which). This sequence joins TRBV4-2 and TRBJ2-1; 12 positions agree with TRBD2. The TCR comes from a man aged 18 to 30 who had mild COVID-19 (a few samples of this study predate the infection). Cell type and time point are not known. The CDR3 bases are TGTGCCAGCAGCCAGGCGACTAGCGGGAGATACAATGAGCAGTTCTTC. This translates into CASSQATSGRYNEQFF.